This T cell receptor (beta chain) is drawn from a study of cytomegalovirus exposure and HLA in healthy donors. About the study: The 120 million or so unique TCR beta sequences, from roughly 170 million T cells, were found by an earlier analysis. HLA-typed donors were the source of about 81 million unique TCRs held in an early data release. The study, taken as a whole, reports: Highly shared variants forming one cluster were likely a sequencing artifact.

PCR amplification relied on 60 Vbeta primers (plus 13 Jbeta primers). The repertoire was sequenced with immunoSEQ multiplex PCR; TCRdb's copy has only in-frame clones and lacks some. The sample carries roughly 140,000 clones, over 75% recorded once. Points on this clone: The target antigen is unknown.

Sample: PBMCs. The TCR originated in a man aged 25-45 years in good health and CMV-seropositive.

The CDR3, as DNA: TGTGCCAGCAGCGTCGGGACAGGGGGCATGATCGACACCGGGGAGCTGTTTTTT. This translates into CASSVGTGGMIDTGELFF. J is TRBJ2-2 and V is TRBV9; 12 nucleotides line up with TRBD1. CDR1 and CDR2 (germline): SGDLS, YYNGEE. CDR3 size: 18 residues. V gave up 2 bases and J gave up 3 bases; unmatched junction bases: 8.